These 8 T cell receptor beta chains came from one sample sequenced in a study of blood T cell repertoires in COVID-19. Sequenced by immunoSEQ multiplex PCR; TCRdb stores in-frame clones only, minus some. Of under 150,000 clones listed, 75% to 90% are singletons. Sequencing was performed on peripheral blood. Receptors were obtained from a woman in her sixties or seventies with COVID-19, enrolled during active disease.

The chain uses TRBV18 and TRBJ1-5, with TRBD1 matching 8 bases. Germline lookup yields CDR1 KGHSH and CDR2 LQKENI. J gave up 5 bases and V 3 bases, and 9 bases lay outside the gene matches. The CDR3 consists of 16 residues. CDR3 region: CASSPSTGDVYQPQHF. CDR3 nucleotides: TGTGCCAGCTCACCGTCGACAGGGGACGTATATCAGCCCCAGCATTTT. Full variable domain (missing parts from reference TRBV18 and TRBJ1-5): NAGVMQNPRHLVRRRGQEARLRCSPMKGHSHVYWYRQLPEEGLKFMVYLQKENIIDESGMPKERFSAEFPKEGPSILRIQQVVRGDSAAYFCASSPSTGDVYQPQHFGDGTRLSIL.

This rearrangement joins TRBV5-4 to TRBJ1-2, with D possibly matching TRBD1 (5 bases). V lost 0 bases and J lost 3, with 12 bases in between. This CDR3 has 15 residues. Germline CDR1 is SGHNT and CDR2 is YYREEE (reference sequence). Here the CDR3 DNA reads TGTGCCAGCAGCTTGGCCGGCAGGGTGGACTATGGCTACACCTTC. Translation gives CASSLAGRVDYGYTF. The variable domain in full, with the rest retrieved from reference TRBV5-4 and TRBJ1-2, is ETGVTQSPTHLIKTRGQQVTLRCSSQSGHNTVSWYQQALGQGPQFIFQYYREEENGRGNFPPRFSGLQFPNYSSELNVNALELDDSALYLCASSLAGRVDYGYTFGSGTRLTVV.

The rearrangement uses TRBV6-6 and TRBJ2-4, with 8 bases aligning to TRBD1. V dropped 4 bases and J dropped 1; count of bases not matched to a gene: 6. Germline CDR1 reads MNHNY; CDR2 reads SVGAGI (reference sequence). This CDR3 contains 16 residues. The CDR3 region has the DNA TGTGCCAGCAGTTCCGGAAACAGGGGGGCCAAAAACATTCAGTACTTC. Translated, it gives CASSSGNRGAKNIQYF.

The chain carries TRBV27 and TRBJ2-3, with TRBD2 matching over 9 bases. Germline CDR1 is MNHEY and CDR2 is SMNVEV (reference sequence). The CDR3 is made up of 16 amino acids. With V trimmed by 0 bases and J by 5 bases, 6 bases remained unmatched. The CDR3 DNA reads as TGTGCCAGCAGTTTATCAGGAGCGGGGGGTGGAGATACGCAGTATTTT. It encodes CASSLSGAGGGDTQYF.

The chain uses TRBV24-1 and TRBJ1-1, with D possibly being TRBD1 (6 bases). Trimming removed 5 bases at V and 0 bases at J, with 9 bases between. This CDR3 has 14 residues. The germline V gene has CDR1 KGHDR and CDR2 SFDVKD. The CDR3, as DNA: TGTGCCACCAGTGGGACAGAGTTGAACACTGAAGCTTTCTTT. This sequence encodes CATSGTELNTEAFF.

J is TRBJ1-1 and V is TRBV6-1, with a tentative D call TRBD1 (5 bases). Germline V lookup: CDR1 MNHNS, CDR2 SASEGT. This CDR3 comprises 13 residues. V was clipped by 2 bases and J by 10 bases, with 14 bases between them. The CDR3 region has the DNA TGTGCCAGCAGTGAACCAGGGTATAGTACAGCTTTCTTT. Amino acids: CASSEPGYSTAFF.

This clone was recorded once. The chain carries TRBV18 and TRBJ1-1, with unresolved D. The germline gives CDR1 KGHSH, CDR2 LQKENI. Trimming pared 0 bases from V and 8 bases from J, leaving 7 bases between. The CDR3 consists of 12 residues. The CDR3 is CASSPPTYEAFF. The CDR3 nucleotides read TGTGCCAGCTCACCACCAACCTACGAAGCTTTCTTT.

V is TRBV18 and J is TRBJ2-7; a possible D gene is TRBD1 (6 bases). V was cut by 1 base and J by 5 bases, with 18 bases left in between. The CDR3 spans 16 residues. CDR1 and CDR2 (germline): KGHSH, LQKENI. Here the CDR3 DNA reads TGTGCCAGCTCACCACTCAAGGGTGCAGGGGCCCACGAGCAGTACTTC. Its protein is CASSPLKGAGAHEQYF.